This record concerns one T cell receptor beta chain sequence. This record belongs to a study of shared clonotypes between healthy human individuals. This CDR3 contains 13 residues. CDR1 and CDR2 from the germline V gene are GTSNPN and SVGIG (reference sequence). V lost 4 bases and J 4 bases, leaving 13 bases between the germline ends. Selected positively for CCR7 and CD45RO-negative, naive CD8 cells excluded terminally differentiated effector memory CD45RA+ cells. Assay: immunoSEQ multiplex PCR; the TCRdb copy retains only in-frame clones and omits some. The table shows roughly 1,800,000 clones, with less than 95% occurring only once.

The rearrangement links TRBV30 to TRBJ1-2, with D possibly matching TRBD1 (5 bases). This TCR was recovered from a man between 18 and 29 years old in good health. The sequenced sample consisted of naive CD8+ T cells sorted from blood. The CDR3 DNA follows: TGTGCCTGGACCGACGGGGGGGGCTATGGCTACACCTTC. Protein sequence: CAWTDGGGYGYTF.